This entry lists 25 T cell receptor beta chains sequenced from one sample in a study of cytomegalovirus exposure and HLA in healthy donors. TCRdb keeps only in-frame clones here, not all; method: immunoSEQ multiplex PCR. The sample shows 300,000 to 400,000 clones, 86% of them seen only once. The specimen sequenced was PBMCs. Source of these receptors: a woman aged 18-29 years in good health and CMV-seronegative.

The chain joins TRBV5-1 to TRBJ1-2; D is possibly TRBD1 (6 bases). Trimming took off 0 bases at V and 3 bases at J, with 15 bases between the two ends. This CDR3 spans 16 amino acids. The germline CDR1 and CDR2 sequences are SGHRS and YFSETQ. This CDR3 reads CASSLVGREGDYGYTF. The CDR3 nucleotides read TGCGCCAGCAGCTTGGTAGGCAGGGAGGGGGACTATGGCTACACCTTC.

J is TRBJ2-5 and V is TRBV5-4, with TRBD2 identical over 9 bases. This CDR3 is 15 amino acids long. Germline CDR1 reads SGHNT; CDR2 reads YYREEE (reference sequence). V gave up 3 bases and J gave up 5 bases; unmatched junction bases: 8. The CDR3 spells CASSSFGTSLETQYF. DNA of the CDR3: TGTGCCAGCAGCTCCTTCGGGACTAGCTTGGAGACCCAGTACTTC.

The CDR3 here is CSVSTSGAFSYNEQFF. CDR3 sequence (DNA): TGCAGCGTTAGCACTAGCGGGGCCTTCTCCTACAATGAGCAGTTCTTC. The chain has TRBV29-1 and TRBJ2-1; 10 positions match TRBD2. CDR3 length: 16 residues. Germline V gene data show CDR1 as SQVTM and CDR2 as ANQGSEA. With 5 bases clipped from V and 0 bases from J, the junction kept 7 bases outside the gene matches.

CDR3 nucleotide sequence: TGTGCCAGCAGCTCCAGGAGACAGGGGTTCACCGGGGAGCTGTTTTTT. Translated, it gives CASSSRRQGFTGELFF. V and J are TRBV13 and TRBJ2-2, with TRBD1 identical over 8 bases. V lost 4 bases, J lost 4 bases, and 8 bases stayed unmatched. The germline CDR1 and CDR2 sequences are PRHDT and FYEKMQ (reference sequence). The CDR3 runs to 16 residues.

This clone has just one count. This rearrangement joins TRBV6-4 to TRBJ2-1; 10 bases fit TRBD2. This CDR3 is 15 amino acids long. Trimming removed 6 bases from V and 7 bases from J; junction bases left unmatched: 9. Germline CDR1 MRHNA, CDR2 SNTAGT. The chain's CDR3 is CASRRTSGGGNEQFF. CDR3 DNA: TGTGCCAGCAGACGTACAAGCGGGGGGGGTAATGAGCAGTTCTTC.

The chain employs TRBV5-1 and TRBJ2-7; perhaps TRBD1 as D (5 bases). Germline CDR1 and CDR2: SGHRS and YFSETQ. V lost 2 bases to trimming and J lost 2 bases, with 8 bases between them. This CDR3 is built from 13 residues. The CDR3: CASSFGAAYEQYF. As DNA, the CDR3 is TGCGCCAGCAGCTTTGGGGCGGCCTACGAGCAGTACTTC.

Ten or more counts support this clone. The gene calls are TRBV4-2 and TRBJ2-3, with 9 bases identical to TRBD2. Germline trimming cut 0 bases from V and 6 bases from J; bases unmatched to any gene: 7. This CDR3 spans 16 amino acids. Germline V gene sequence: CDR1 LGHNA, CDR2 YNFKEQ. CDR3 region: CASSQDPGSGSDTQYF. The CDR3 DNA follows: TGTGCCAGCAGCCAAGATCCGGGTAGCGGGAGTGATACGCAGTATTTT.

This chain connects TRBV11-2 to TRBJ2-1; TRBD2 agrees at 7 bases. The CDR3 extends over 15 amino acids. Trimming took 5 bases from V and 4 from J; bases not matched to a gene: 8. Germline V gives CDR1 SGHAT, CDR2 FQNNGV. CDR3 in amino acids: CASSPRGSGYNEQFF. In DNA form, the CDR3 reads TGTGCCAGCAGCCCCCGCGGGAGCGGGTACAATGAGCAGTTCTTC.

The V call is TRBV30, the J call TRBJ1-2, with 8 bases identical to TRBD1. This CDR3 region has 15 residues. Germline values: CDR1 GTSNPN, CDR2 SVGIG (reference sequence). J lost 6 bases, V lost 0 bases, and 9 bases had no gene match. CDR3 protein: CAWSVSLRGLDGYTF. CDR3 nucleotide sequence: TGTGCCTGGAGTGTAAGTCTCAGGGGGCTGGATGGCTACACCTTC.

This clone has just one count. V gene TRBV27 combines with J gene TRBJ2-2; 9 positions match TRBD1. V lost 0 bases to trimming and J lost 6 bases; unmatched junction nucleotides: 8. The CDR3 has 17 residues. CDR1 MNHEY and CDR2 SMNVEV come from the germline V gene (reference sequence). CDR3 protein: CASSLSAPGTGPGELFF. CDR3 bases: TGTGCCAGCAGTTTATCAGCCCCCGGGACAGGGCCCGGGGAGCTGTTTTTT.

This chain connects TRBV6-1 to TRBJ2-5; D gene ambiguous. Germline CDR1 reads MNHNS; CDR2 reads SASEGT. V was cut by 4 bases and J by 3 bases, with 6 bases left in between. CDR3 size: 12 residues. This CDR3 is CASSAYEETQYF. CDR3 DNA: TGTGCCAGCAGTGCGTATGAAGAGACCCAGTACTTC.

The chain carries TRBV6-1 and TRBJ2-7; D is unresolved. Germline lookup yields CDR1 MNHNS and CDR2 SASEGT. V was clipped by 6 bases and J by 2 bases, with 14 bases between them. CDR3 size: 14 residues. CDR3 coding DNA: TGTGCCAGCAGCCGACCCTCAGGTACCTACGAGCAGTACTTC. Encoded protein: CASSRPSGTYEQYF.

This sequence joins TRBV7-4 and TRBJ1-5; maybe TRBD1 (5 bases). This CDR3 is 14 amino acids long. Between the trimmed V and J ends, which lost 1 base and 8 bases, there was a span of 12 bases. Germline assignment: CDR1 SGHVT and CDR2 SQSDAQ. The CDR3 region has the DNA TGTGCCAGCAGCTTAGGGCAGGGTCAAAAGCCCCAGCATTTT. Its protein product is CASSLGQGQKPQHF.

The V and J genes are TRBV6-6 and TRBJ1-1; TRBD1 aligns across 7 bases. The CDR3 runs 14 residues. The germline V gene encodes CDR1 MNHNY and CDR2 SVGAGI (reference sequence). Trimming removed 2 bases from V and 4 bases from J; junction bases left unmatched: 4. In DNA form, the CDR3 reads TGTGCCAGCAGTTACCGGGACAGTTCCACTGAAGCTTTCTTT. Its translation is CASSYRDSSTEAFF.

This clone was observed a handful of times. The chain recombines TRBV4-1 with TRBJ1-1; tentatively, D is TRBD1 (5 bases). The CDR3 covers 18 residues. Germline CDR1 is MGHRA and CDR2 is YSYEKL. Trimming stripped 3 bases from V and 0 bases from J, with 20 bases between. The CDR3 region has the DNA TGCGCCAGCAGCCACCATTTGCCCCCTGGACATCTGAACACTGAAGCTTTCTTT. It yields the protein CASSHHLPPGHLNTEAFF.

V usage is TRBV6-5 and J usage is TRBJ1-2, with 8 bases fitting TRBD1. Per germline, CDR1 MNHEY and CDR2 SVGAGI. V gave up 10 bases and J gave up 6 bases; unmatched junction bases: 10. The CDR3 extends over 13 amino acids. In DNA, the CDR3 is TGTGCCACCACAACGGGCAGGGGGCATGGCTACACCTTC. As protein: CATTTGRGHGYTF.

This chain joins TRBV5-1 and TRBJ2-7; 9 bases match TRBD2. The CDR3 is 14 residues long. The germline V gene has CDR1 SGHRS and CDR2 YFSETQ. Trimming cost V 3 bases and J 6 bases; bases outside gene matches: 7. The CDR3 sequence is CASSSRVSGGEQYF. In DNA, the CDR3 is TGCGCCAGCAGCTCAAGGGTTAGCGGGGGCGAGCAGTACTTC. The whole variable domain, filled in from reference TRBV5-1 and TRBJ2-7, reads KAGVTQTPRYLIKTRGQQVTLSCSPISGHRSVSWYQQTPGQGLQFLFEYFSETQRNKGNFPGRFSGRQFSNSRSEMNVSTLELGDSALYLCASSSRVSGGEQYFGPGTRLTVT.

The chain recombines TRBV28 with TRBJ2-5, with 7 bases lining up with TRBD1. V shed 6 bases, J shed 0 bases, and the junction held 10 bases outside the gene matches. Germline V gives CDR1 MDHEN, CDR2 SYDVKM. The CDR3 runs 16 residues. Here the CDR3 DNA reads TGTGCCAGCAGCTCAACAGGGGTAGGGTACCAAGAGACCCAGTACTTC. Protein sequence: CASSSTGVGYQETQYF. Variable domain in full (rest from reference TRBV28 and TRBJ2-5): DVKVTQSSRYLVKRTGEKVFLECVQDMDHENMFWYRQDPGLGLRLIYFSYDVKMKEKGDIPEGYSVSREKKERFSLILESASTNQTSMYLCASSSTGVGYQETQYFGPGTRLLVL.

About this clone itself: The same CDR3 is also encoded by other DNA sequences in this sample. J is TRBJ1-2 and V is TRBV2, with D possibly being TRBD1 (5 bases). Germline CDR1 SNHLY, CDR2 FYNNEI. Trimming pared 3 bases from V and 5 bases from J, leaving 10 bases between. CDR3 length equals 13 residues. CDR3 nucleotides: TGTGCCAGCAGTGAGAACAGGCCGTATGGCTACACCTTC. It codes for CASSENRPYGYTF.

The chain links TRBV7-2 to TRBJ2-1; TRBD2 aligns across 13 bases. The V gene end was trimmed by 5 bases and the J gene end by 8 bases; junction bases not matched to a gene: 6. From germline, CDR1 is SGHTA and CDR2 FQGNSA. The CDR3 is 15 amino acids. This CDR3 is CASSRLAGGLDEQFF. CDR3 DNA sequence: TGTGCCAGCAGCCGACTAGCGGGGGGTTTAGATGAGCAGTTCTTC.

This clone came up once. CDR3 nucleotides: TGTGCCAGCAGTGAAGGACTAGCGGGGGGCCCTAACAATGAGCAGTTCTTC. It encodes CASSEGLAGGPNNEQFF. V is TRBV6-4 and J is TRBJ2-1, with TRBD2 identical over 14 bases. The V gene end was trimmed by 3 bases and the J gene end by 5 bases; junction bases not matched to a gene: 6. The CDR3 length is 17 residues. Germline-derived CDR1 and CDR2 are MRHNA and SNTAGT.

This sequence joins TRBV27 and TRBJ2-1; 9 bases are shared with TRBD2. The V gene's germline CDR1 is MNHEY and CDR2 SMNVEV (reference sequence). The CDR3 is 16 residues long. Trimming at V came to 5 bases and at J to 9 bases, leaving 14 bases not matched to a gene. CDR3 sequence: CASSTSGTSIGGEQFF. CDR3 nucleotides: TGTGCCAGCAGTACGTCCGGGACTAGCATCGGTGGTGAGCAGTTCTTC.

This clone was detected only a few times. The rearrangement uses TRBV6-5 and TRBJ1-1; 7 positions match TRBD1. The CDR3 runs 14 residues. The trim removed 2 bases at V and 1 base at J, leaving 1 base unmatched. The germline CDR1 and CDR2 sequences are MNHEY and SVGAGI. CDR3 sequence: CASSYGTENTEAFF. CDR3 nucleotides: TGTGCCAGCAGTTACGGGACAGAGAACACTGAAGCTTTCTTT.

This rearrangement joins TRBV13 to TRBJ1-4; the D is unclear. The CDR3 loop spans 12 amino acids. The germline V gene encodes CDR1 PRHDT and CDR2 FYEKMQ (reference sequence). V was cut by 5 bases and J by 3 bases, with 4 bases left in between. The CDR3 DNA follows: TGTGCCAGCAGCGGGCCTAATGAAAAACTGTTTTTT. Its translation is CASSGPNEKLFF.

This clone occurred a few times. This chain connects TRBV6-5 to TRBJ2-7, with a tentative D call TRBD2 (7 bases). The CDR3 consists of 14 residues. The V gene's germline CDR1 is MNHEY and CDR2 SVGAGI. The V gene lost 7 bases and the J gene lost 0 bases, with 13 bases spanning the gap. CDR3 protein: CASMGGASSYEQYF. The CDR3 region has the DNA TGTGCCAGCATGGGGGGGGCCAGCTCCTACGAGCAGTACTTC.